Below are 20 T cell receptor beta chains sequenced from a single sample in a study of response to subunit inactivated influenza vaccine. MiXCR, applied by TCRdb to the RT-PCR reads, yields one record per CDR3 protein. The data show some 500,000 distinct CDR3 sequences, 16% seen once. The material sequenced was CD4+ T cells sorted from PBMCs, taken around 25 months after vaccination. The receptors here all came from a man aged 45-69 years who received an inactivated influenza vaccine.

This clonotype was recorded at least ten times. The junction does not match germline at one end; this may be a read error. DNA of the CDR3: TGTGCCAGCAGTTTACGACTAGCGGGGTACAATGAGCAGTTCTTC. Its protein product is CASSLRLAGYNEQFF. J is TRBJ2-1 and V is TRBV5-1; 11 nucleotides match TRBD2. CDR1 is SGHRS, CDR2 YFSETQ, per germline. The CDR3 consists of 15 residues. The variable domain in full, completed from reference TRBV5-1 and TRBJ2-1, reads KAGVTQTPRYLIKTRGQQVTLSCSPISGHRSVSWYQQTPGQGLQFLFEYFSETQRNKGNFPGRFSGRQFSNSRSEMNVSTLELGDSALYLCASSLRLAGYNEQFFGPGTRLTVL.

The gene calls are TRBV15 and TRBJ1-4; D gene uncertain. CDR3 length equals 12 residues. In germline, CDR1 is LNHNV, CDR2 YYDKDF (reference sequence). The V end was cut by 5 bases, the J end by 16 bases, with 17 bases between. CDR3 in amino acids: CATSRPPGHSFF. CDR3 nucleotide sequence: TGTGCCACCAGCCGACCTCCGGGCCACTCGTTTTTT.

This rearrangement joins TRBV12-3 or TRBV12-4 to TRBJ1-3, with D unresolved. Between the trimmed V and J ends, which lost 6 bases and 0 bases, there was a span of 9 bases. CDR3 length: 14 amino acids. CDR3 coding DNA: TGTGCCAGCAGCCACACCGGCTCTGGAAACACCATATATTTT. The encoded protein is CASSHTGSGNTIYF.

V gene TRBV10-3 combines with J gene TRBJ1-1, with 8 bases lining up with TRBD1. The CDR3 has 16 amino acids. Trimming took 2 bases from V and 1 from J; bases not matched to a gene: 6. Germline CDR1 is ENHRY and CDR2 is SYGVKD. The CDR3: CAISERTGRGNTEAFF. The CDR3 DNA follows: TGTGCCATCAGTGAGAGGACAGGGCGGGGGAACACTGAAGCTTTCTTT.

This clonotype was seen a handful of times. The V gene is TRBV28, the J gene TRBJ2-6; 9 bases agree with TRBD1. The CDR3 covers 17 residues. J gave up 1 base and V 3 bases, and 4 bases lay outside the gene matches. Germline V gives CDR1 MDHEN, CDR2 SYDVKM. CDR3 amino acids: CASSFGTGRSGANVLTF. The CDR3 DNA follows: TGTGCCAGCAGTTTTGGGACAGGGCGGTCTGGGGCCAACGTCCTGACTTTC. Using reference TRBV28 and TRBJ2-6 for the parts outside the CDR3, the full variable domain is DVKVTQSSRYLVKRTGEKVFLECVQDMDHENMFWYRQDPGLGLRLIYFSYDVKMKEKGDIPEGYSVSREKKERFSLILESASTNQTSMYLCASSFGTGRSGANVLTFGAGSRLTVL.

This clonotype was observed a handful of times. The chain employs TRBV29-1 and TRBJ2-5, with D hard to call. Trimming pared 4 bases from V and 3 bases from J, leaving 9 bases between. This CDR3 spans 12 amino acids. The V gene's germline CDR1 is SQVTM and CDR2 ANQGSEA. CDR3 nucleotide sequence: TGCAGCGTTGGCTGGAGAAAAGAGACCCAGTACTTC. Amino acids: CSVGWRKETQYF. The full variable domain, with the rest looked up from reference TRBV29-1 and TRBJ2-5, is SAVISQKPSRDICQRGTSLTIQCQVDSQVTMMFWYRQQPGQSLTLIATANQGSEATYESGFVIDKFPISRPNLTFSTLTVSNMSPEDSSIYLCSVGWRKETQYFGPGTRLLVL.

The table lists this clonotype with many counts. This chain's CDR3 is CSRWEGTEAFF. The CDR3 bases are TGCAGTCGATGGGAAGGCACTGAAGCTTTCTTT. The chain couples TRBV20-1 to TRBJ1-1; D is unclear. Trimming pared 8 bases from V and 4 bases from J, leaving 11 bases between. CDR1 and CDR2 (germline): DFQATT, SNEGSKA (reference sequence). The CDR3 loop spans 11 amino acids.

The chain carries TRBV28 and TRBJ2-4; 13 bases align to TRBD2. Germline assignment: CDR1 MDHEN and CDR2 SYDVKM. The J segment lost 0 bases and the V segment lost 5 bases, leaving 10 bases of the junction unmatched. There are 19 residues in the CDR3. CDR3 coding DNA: TGTGCCAGCAGTCCCGGACTAGCGGGAGATCCCTTAGCCAAAAACATTCAGTACTTC. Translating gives CASSPGLAGDPLAKNIQYF.

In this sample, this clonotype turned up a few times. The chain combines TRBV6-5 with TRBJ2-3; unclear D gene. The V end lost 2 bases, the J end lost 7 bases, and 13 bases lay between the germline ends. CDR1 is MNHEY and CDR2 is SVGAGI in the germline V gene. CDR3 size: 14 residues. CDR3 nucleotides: TGTGCCAGCAGTTACGATGTGCCCCCATATACGCAGTATTTT. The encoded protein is CASSYDVPPYTQYF.

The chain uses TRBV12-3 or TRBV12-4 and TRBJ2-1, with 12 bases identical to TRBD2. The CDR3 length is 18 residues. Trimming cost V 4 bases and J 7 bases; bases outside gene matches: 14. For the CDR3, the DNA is TGTGCCAGCAGTTCGGGACTAGCGGGCAGAGGGGGTTGGAATGAGCAGTTCTTC. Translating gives CASSSGLAGRGGWNEQFF.

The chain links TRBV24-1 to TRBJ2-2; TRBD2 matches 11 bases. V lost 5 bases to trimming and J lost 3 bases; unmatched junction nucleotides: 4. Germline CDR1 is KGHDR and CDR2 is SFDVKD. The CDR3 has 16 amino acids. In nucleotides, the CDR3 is TGTGCCACCAGTGCCATAGCGGGAGGGTACACCGGGGAGCTGTTTTTT. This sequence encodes CATSAIAGGYTGELFF.

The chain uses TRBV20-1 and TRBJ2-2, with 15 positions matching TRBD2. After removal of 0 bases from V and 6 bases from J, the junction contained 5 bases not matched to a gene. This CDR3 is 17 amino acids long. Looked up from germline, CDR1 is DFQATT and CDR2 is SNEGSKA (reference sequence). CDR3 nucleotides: TGCAGTGCTAGAGATTTACGGACTAGCGGGAGGGCCGGGGAGCTGTTTTTT. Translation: CSARDLRTSGRAGELFF.

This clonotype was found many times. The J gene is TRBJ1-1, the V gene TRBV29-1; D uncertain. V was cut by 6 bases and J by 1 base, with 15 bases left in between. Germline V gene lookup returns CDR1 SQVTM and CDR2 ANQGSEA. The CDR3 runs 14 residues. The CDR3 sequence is CSVQLDTTNTEAFF. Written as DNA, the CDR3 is TGCAGCGTACAACTCGACACCACGAACACTGAAGCTTTCTTT.

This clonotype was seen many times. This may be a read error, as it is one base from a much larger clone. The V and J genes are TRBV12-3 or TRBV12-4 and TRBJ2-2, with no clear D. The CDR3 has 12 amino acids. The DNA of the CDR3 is TGCGCCAGCAGCTTGACCACCGGGGAGCTGTTTTTT. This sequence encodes CASSLTTGELFF.

The CDR3: CASSPGQGTSAFF. In nucleotides, the CDR3 is TGTGCCAGCAGCCCTGGACAGGGTACCTCTGCTTTCTTT. The genes are TRBV7-3 and TRBJ1-1, with TRBD1 matching over 8 bases. Looked up from germline, CDR1 is SGHTA and CDR2 is FQGTGA. CDR3 length equals 13 residues. The ends lost 5 bases at V and 11 bases at J; junction bases unmatched: 10.

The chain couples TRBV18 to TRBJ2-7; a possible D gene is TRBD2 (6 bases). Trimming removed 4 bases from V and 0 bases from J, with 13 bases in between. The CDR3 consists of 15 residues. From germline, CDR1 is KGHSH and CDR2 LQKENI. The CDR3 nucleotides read TGTGCCAGCTCACTGACGCTCGGGAGCTCCTACGAGCAGTACTTC. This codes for CASSLTLGSSYEQYF.

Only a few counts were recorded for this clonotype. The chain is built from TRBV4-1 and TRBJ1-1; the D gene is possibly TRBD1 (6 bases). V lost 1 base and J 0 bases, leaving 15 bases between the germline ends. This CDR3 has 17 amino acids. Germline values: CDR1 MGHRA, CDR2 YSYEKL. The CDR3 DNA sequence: TGCGCCAGCAGCCAAGGGCAGGGGCAGTCTATGAACACTGAAGCTTTCTTT. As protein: CASSQGQGQSMNTEAFF.

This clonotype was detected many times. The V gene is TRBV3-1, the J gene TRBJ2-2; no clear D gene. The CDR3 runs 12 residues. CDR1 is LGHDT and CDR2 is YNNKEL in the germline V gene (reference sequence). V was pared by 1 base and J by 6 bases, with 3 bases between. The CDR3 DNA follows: TGTGCCAGCAGCCAAGGTCCCGGGGAGCTGTTTTTT. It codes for CASSQGPGELFF.

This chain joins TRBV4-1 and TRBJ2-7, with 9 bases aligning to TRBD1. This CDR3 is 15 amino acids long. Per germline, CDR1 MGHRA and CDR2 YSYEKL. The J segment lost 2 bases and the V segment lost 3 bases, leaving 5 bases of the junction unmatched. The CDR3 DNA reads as TGCGCCAGCAGCCAGCAGGGACAGGGTCCCTACGAGCAGTACTTC. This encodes CASSQQGQGPYEQYF.

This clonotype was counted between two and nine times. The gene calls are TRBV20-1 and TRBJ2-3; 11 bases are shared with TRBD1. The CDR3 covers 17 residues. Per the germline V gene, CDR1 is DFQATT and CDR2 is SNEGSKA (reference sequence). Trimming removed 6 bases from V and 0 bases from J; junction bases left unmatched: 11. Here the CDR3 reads CSARRDRGGISTDTQYF. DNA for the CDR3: TGCAGTGCGCGCCGGGACAGGGGGGGGATAAGCACAGATACGCAGTATTTT.